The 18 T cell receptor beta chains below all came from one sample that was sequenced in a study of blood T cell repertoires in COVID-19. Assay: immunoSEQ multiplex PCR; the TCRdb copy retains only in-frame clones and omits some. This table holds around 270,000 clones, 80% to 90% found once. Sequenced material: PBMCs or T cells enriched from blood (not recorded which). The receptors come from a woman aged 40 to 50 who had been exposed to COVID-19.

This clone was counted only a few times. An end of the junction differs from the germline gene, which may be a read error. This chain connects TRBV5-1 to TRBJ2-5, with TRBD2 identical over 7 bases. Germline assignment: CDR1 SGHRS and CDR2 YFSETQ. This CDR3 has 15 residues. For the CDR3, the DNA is TGTGCCAGCAGCTTGGGAGGGCCCACCCGGGAGACCCAGTACTTC. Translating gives CASSLGGPTRETQYF.

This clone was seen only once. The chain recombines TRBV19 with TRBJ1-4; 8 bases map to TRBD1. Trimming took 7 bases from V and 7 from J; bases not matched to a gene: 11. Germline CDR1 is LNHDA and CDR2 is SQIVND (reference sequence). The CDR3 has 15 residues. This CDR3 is CASKPGGWVGEKLFF. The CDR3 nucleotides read TGTGCCAGTAAACCAGGGGGCTGGGTTGGTGAAAAACTGTTTTTT.

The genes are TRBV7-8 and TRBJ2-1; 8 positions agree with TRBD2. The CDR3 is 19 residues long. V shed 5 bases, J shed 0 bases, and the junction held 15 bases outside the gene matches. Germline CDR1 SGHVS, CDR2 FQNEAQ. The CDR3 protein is CASSPAGERGRPSYNEQFF. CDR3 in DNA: TGTGCCAGCAGCCCGGCTGGGGAGCGGGGGCGCCCCTCCTACAATGAGCAGTTCTTC. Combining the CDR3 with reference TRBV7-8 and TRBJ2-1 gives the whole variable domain GAGVSQSPRYKVAKRGQDVALRCDPISGHVSLFWYQQALGQGPEFLTYFQNEAQLDKSGLPSDRFFAERPEGSVSTLKIQRTQQEDSAVYLCASSPAGERGRPSYNEQFFGPGTRLTVL.

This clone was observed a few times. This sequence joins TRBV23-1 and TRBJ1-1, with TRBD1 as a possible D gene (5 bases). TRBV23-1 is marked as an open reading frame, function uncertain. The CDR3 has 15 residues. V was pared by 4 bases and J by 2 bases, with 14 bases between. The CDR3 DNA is TGCGCCAGCAGTCCCCCGACAGCAACCAACACTGAAGCTTTCTTT. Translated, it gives CASSPPTATNTEAFF.

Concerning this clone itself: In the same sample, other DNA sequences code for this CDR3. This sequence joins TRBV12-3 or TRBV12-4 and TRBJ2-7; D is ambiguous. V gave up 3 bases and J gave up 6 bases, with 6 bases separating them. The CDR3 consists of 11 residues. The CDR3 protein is CASSFSGEQYF. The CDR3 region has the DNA TGTGCCAGCAGTTTCTCGGGCGAGCAGTACTTC.

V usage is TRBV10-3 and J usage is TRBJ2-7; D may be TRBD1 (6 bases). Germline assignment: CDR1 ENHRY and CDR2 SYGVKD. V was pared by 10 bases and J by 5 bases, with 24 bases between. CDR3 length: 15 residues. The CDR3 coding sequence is TGTGCCACCCTGGATGTACAGGGATTTGTCCACGAGCAGTACGTC. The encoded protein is CATLDVQGFVHEQYV.

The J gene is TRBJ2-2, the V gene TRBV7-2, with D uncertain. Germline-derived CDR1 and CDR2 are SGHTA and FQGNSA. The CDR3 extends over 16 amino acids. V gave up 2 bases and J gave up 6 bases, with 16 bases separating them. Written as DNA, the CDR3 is TGTGCCAGCAGCTTAAACCGATTTCTAGATCCCGGGGAGCTGTTTTTT. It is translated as CASSLNRFLDPGELFF.

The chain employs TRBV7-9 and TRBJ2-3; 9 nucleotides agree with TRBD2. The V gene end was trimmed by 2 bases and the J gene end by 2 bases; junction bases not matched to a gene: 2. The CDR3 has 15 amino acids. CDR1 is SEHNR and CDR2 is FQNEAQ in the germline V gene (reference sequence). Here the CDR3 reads CASSLLAGSTDTQYF. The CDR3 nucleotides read TGTGCCAGCAGCTTACTAGCGGGATCCACAGATACGCAGTATTTT.

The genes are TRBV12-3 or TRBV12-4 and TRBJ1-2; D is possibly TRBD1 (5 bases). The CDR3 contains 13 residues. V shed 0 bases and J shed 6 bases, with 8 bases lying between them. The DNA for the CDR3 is TGTGCCAGCAGTTTAGCCCCGGGGGATGGCTACACCTTC. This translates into CASSLAPGDGYTF.

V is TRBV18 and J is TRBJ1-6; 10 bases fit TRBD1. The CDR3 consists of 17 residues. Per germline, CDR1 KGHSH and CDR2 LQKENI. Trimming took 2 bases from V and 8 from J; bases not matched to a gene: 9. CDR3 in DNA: TGTGCCAGCTCACCAGCGGGACAGGGGTTTGAGCATTCACCCCTCCACTTT. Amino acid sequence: CASSPAGQGFEHSPLHF.

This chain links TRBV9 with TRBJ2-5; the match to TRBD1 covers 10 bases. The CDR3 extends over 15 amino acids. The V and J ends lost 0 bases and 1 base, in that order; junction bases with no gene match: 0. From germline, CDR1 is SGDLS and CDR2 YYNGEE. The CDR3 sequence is CASSVGDRGQETQYF. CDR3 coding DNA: TGTGCCAGCAGCGTAGGGGACAGGGGCCAAGAGACCCAGTACTTC. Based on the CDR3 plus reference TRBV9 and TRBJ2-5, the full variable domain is DSGVTQTPKHLITATGQRVTLRCSPRSGDLSVYWYQQSLDQGLQFLIQYYNGEERAKGNILERFSAQQFPDLHSELNLSSLELGDSALYFCASSVGDRGQETQYFGPGTRLLVL.

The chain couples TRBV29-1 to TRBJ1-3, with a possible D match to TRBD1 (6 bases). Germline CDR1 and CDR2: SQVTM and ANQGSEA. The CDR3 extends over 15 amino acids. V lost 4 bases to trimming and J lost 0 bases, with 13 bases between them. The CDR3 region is CSVVGGAFSGNTIYF. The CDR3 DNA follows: TGCAGCGTTGTGGGGGGGGCGTTCTCTGGAAACACCATATATTTT.

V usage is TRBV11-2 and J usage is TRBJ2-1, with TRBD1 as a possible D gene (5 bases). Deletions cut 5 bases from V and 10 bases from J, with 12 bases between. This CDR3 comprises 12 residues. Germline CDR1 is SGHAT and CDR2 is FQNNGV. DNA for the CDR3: TGTGCCAGCAGCGTTACAGGAAGGGAGCAGTTCTTC. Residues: CASSVTGREQFF.

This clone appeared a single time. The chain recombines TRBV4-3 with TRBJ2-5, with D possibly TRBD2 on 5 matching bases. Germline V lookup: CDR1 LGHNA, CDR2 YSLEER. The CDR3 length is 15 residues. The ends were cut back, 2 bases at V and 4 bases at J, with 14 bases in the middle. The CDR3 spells CASSQRGLAGETQYF. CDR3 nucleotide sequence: TGCGCCAGCAGCCAACGAGGGCTAGCAGGAGAGACCCAGTACTTC.

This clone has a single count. The CDR3 loop is CASSLGDWTTDTQYF. CDR3 bases: TGTGCCAGTAGTCTCGGGGACTGGACCACAGATACGCAGTATTTT. The J gene is TRBJ2-3, the V gene TRBV19; a weak D match, TRBD2 (6 bases). Germline-derived CDR1 and CDR2 are LNHDA and SQIVND (reference sequence). V lost 5 bases, J lost 2 bases, and 14 bases lay in between. The CDR3 length is 15 residues.

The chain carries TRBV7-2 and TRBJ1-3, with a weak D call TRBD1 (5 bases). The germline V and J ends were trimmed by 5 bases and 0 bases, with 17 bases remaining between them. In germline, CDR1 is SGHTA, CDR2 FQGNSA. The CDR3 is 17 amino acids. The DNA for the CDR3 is TGTGCCAGCAGCAAGTATAACCAGGGTGTCTCTGGAAACACCATATATTTT. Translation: CASSKYNQGVSGNTIYF. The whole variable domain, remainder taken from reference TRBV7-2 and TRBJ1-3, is GAGVSQSPSNKVTEKGKDVELRCDPISGHTALYWYRQSLGQGLEFLIYFQGNSAPDKSGLPSDRFSAERTGGSVSTLTIQRTQQEDSAVYLCASSKYNQGVSGNTIYFGEGSWLTVV.

The CDR3 loop reads CASRVGTAGELFF. CDR3 DNA sequence: TGTGCCAGCAGAGTTGGGACAGCCGGGGAGCTGTTTTTT. This sequence joins TRBV9 and TRBJ2-2, with 7 bases fitting TRBD1. There are 13 residues in the CDR3. Germline V gene data show CDR1 as SGDLS and CDR2 as YYNGEE. Germline trimming cut 5 bases from V and 6 bases from J; bases unmatched to any gene: 4.

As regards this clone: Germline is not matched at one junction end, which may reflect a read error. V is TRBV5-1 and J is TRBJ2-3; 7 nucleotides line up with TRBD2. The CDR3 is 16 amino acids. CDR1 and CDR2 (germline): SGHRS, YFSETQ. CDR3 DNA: TGTGCCAGCACCGGGACTACGGTCTCTAGCACAGATACGCAGTATTTT. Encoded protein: CASTGTTVSSTDTQYF.